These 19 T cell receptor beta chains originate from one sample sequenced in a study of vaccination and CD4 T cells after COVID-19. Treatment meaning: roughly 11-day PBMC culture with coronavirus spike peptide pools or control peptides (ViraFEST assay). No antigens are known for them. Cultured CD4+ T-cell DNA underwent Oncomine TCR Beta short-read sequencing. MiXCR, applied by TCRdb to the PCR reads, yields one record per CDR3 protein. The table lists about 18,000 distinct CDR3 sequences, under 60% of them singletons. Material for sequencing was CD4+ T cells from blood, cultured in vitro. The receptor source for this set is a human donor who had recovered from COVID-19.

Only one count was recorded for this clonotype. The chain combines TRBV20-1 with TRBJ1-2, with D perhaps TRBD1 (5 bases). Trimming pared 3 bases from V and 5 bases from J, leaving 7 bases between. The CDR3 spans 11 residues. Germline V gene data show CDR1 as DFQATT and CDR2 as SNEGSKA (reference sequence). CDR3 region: CSARWGYGYTF. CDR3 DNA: TGCAGTGCTAGGTGGGGGTATGGCTACACCTTC.

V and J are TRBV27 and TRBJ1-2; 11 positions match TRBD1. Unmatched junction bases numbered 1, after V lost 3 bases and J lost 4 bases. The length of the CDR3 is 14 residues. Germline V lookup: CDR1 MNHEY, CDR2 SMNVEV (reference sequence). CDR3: CASSFGTGGYGYTF. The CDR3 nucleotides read TGTGCCAGCAGTTTCGGGACAGGGGGCTATGGCTACACCTTC.

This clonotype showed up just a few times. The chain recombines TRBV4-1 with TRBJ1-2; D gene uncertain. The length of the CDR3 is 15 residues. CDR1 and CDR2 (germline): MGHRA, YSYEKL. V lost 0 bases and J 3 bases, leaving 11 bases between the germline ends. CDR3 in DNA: TGCGCCAGCAGCCAAGATACAGCCCCTTACTATGGCTACACCTTC. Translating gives CASSQDTAPYYGYTF.

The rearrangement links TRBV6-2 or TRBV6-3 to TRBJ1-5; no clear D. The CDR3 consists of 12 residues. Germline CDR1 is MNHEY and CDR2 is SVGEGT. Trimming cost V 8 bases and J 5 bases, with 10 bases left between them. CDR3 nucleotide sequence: TGTGCCAGCTTAAACCGGGATCAGCCCCAGCATTTT. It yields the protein CASLNRDQPQHF.

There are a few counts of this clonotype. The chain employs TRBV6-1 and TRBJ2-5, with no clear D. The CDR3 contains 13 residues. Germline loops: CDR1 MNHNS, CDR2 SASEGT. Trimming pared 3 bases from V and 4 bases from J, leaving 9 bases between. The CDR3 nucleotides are TGTGCCAGCAGTGATATGGGGTTAGAGACCCAGTACTTC. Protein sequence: CASSDMGLETQYF.

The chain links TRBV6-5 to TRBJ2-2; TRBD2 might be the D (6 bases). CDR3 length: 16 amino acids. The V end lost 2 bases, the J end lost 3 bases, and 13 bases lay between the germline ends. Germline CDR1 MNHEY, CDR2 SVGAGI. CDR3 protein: CASSYIGSIDTGELFF. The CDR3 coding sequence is TGTGCCAGCAGTTACATCGGGAGCATAGACACCGGGGAGCTGTTTTTT.

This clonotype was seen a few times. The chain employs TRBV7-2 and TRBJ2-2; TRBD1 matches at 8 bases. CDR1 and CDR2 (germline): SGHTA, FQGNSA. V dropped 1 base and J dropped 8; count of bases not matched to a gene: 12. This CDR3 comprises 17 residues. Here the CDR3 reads CASSLVAGGAGRGELFF. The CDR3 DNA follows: TGTGCCAGCAGCTTAGTAGCAGGGGGCGCAGGACGAGGGGAGCTGTTTTTT.

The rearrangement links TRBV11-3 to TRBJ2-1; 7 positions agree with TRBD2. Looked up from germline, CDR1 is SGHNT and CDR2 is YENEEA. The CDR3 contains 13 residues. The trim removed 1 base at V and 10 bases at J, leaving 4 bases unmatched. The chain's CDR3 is CASSLAGGNEQFF. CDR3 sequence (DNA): TGTGCCAGCAGCTTAGCGGGAGGCAACGAGCAGTTCTTC.

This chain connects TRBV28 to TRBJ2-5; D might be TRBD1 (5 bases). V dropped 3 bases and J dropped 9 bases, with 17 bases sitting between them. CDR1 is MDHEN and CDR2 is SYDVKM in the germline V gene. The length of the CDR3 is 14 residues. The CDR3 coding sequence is TGTGCCAGCAGTTTGGCTATGGCGAGCAGGGCCCAGTACTTC. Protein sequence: CASSLAMASRAQYF.

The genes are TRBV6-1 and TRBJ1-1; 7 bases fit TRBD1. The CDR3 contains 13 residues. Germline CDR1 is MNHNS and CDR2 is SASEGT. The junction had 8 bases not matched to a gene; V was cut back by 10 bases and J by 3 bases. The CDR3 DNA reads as TGTGCCACTCGACAGGGAGGATACACTGAAGCTTTCTTT. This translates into CATRQGGYTEAFF.

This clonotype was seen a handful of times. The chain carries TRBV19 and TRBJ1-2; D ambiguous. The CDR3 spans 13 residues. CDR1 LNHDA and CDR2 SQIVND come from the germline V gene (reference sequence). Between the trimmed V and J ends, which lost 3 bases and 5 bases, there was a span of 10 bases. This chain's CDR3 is CASSISGQYGYTF. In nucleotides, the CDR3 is TGTGCCAGTAGTATCAGCGGGCAGTATGGCTACACCTTC.

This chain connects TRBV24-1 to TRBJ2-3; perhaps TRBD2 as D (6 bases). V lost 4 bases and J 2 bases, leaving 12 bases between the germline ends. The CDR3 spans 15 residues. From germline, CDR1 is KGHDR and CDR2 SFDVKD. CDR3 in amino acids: CATSDIAAPTDTQYF. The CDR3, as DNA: TGTGCCACCAGTGACATAGCGGCCCCCACAGATACGCAGTATTTT.

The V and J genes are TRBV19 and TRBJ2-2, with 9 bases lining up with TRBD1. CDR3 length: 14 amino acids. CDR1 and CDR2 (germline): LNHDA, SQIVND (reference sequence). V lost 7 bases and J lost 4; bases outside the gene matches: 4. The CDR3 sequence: CASTTGGITGELFF. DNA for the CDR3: TGTGCCAGTACTACAGGGGGCATCACCGGGGAGCTGTTTTTT.

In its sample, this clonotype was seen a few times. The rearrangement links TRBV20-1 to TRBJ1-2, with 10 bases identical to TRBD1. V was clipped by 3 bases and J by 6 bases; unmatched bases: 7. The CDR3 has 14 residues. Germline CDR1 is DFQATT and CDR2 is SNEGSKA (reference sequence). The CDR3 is CSASVGQGRDGYTF. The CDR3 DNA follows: TGCAGTGCTAGTGTGGGACAGGGGCGAGATGGCTACACCTTC.

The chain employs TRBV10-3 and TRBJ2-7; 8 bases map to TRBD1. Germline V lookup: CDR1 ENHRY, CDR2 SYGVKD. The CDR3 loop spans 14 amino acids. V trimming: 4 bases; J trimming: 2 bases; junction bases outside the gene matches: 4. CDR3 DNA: TGTGCCATCAGTGCGGGACAGGACCCCTACGAGCAGTACTTC. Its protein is CAISAGQDPYEQYF.

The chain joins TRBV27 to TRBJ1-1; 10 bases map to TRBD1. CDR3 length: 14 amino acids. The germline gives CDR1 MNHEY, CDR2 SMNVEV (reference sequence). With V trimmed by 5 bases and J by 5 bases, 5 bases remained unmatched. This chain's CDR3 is CASSPRTGGTEAFF. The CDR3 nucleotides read TGTGCCAGCAGTCCCCGGACAGGGGGAACTGAAGCTTTCTTT.

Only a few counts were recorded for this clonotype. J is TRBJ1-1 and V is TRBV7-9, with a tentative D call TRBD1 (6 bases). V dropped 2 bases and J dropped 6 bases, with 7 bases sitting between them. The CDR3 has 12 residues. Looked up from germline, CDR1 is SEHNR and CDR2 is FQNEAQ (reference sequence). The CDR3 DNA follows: TGTGCCAGCAGCTTAAGGGGGGCTGAAGCTTTCTTT. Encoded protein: CASSLRGAEAFF.

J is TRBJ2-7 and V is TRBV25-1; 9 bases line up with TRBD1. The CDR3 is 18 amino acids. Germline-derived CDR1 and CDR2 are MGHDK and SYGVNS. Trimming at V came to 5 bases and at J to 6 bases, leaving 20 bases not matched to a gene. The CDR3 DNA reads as TGTGCCAGCAGTACCGCTTTGGACAGGGGCCGCAGGGGTAGCGAGCAGTACTTC. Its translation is CASSTALDRGRRGSEQYF.

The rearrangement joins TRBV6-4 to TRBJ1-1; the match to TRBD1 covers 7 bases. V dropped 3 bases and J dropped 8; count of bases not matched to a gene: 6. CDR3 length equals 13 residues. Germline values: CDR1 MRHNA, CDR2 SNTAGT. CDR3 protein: CASSEHGDSEAFF. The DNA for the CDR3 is TGTGCCAGCAGTGAACATGGGGACAGCGAAGCTTTCTTT.